This TCR beta chain was captured in a study of blood T cell repertoires in COVID-19 (dated by TCRdb to 2020 to 2022). Background for the entire study: Samples covering the acute and convalescent phases of COVID-19 were provided by collaborators in the United States, Italy and Spain. The prospective study material was composed of cDNA or gDNA derived from T cells, B-cell-depleted T cells, or PBMCs. The dataset comprised deeply sampled blood TCRbeta repertoires from subjects exposed to, actively infected with, or recovered from COVID-19. A freely available public database, intended as a resource for researchers studying the immune response to SARS-CoV-2, is where the repertoires were released. The samples were drawn from two sources: the first 160 participants of the ongoing ImmuneRACE study, and 1,000 to 1,500 subjects contributed by 6 global collaborators. A de-identified subject ID, COVID-19 status, age in years and sex were almost always included in the sample metadata. Where available, HLA class I and class II types were obtained from metadata supplied by the sample provider rather than from assay-based typing. Overall study results and their limits: How much clinical and demographic metadata was included differed by source and by participant, and the metadata was provided uncurated.

TCRbeta CDR3 regions were amplified from genomic DNA by means of the immunoSEQ Assay, a bias-controlled multiplex PCR. From the authors' description of their analysis: The number of nucleated cells in each sample was estimated from the amplification of reference gene primers within the assay. To quantify the absolute abundance of each unique TCRbeta CDR3 rearrangement, sequence reads were collapsed and filtered. For each sample, productive Simpson clonality was calculated as the square root of Simpson's diversity index across productive rearrangements. Drawn from immuneACCESS, this table holds only the in-frame rearrangements with V and J called that TCRdb kept. Clones are partly lost; checked studies trace under half to an unresolved V gene and leave the rest unexplained. That table is the source of V, J and clone size, and D and trimming were worked out from the DNA. The sample data list hundreds of thousands of clones, and over 75% of these were observed just once. Of the sample, almost 4.5% falls within the top ten clones.

For this clone: Its antigen target is currently unknown. No much larger clonotype is one base removed from it; base qualities were not supplied.

Collaborating institutions collected whole blood in K2EDTA tubes following their own protocols. For TCRbeta analysis, collaborators shipped samples in one of three forms: frozen whole blood, isolated PBMCs, or DNA extracted from either of those sample types. The CDR3 contains 17 residues, cysteine and phenylalanine counted. The sequence is cut down to CDR3 DNA, 51 bases in frame from base 1. CDR1 and CDR2, per the germline V gene, are SGHAT and FQNNGV. The germline V and J ends show losses of 0 bases and 4 bases respectively, and no gene match explains 9 bases of the junction. This receptor was taken from a man aged 50-60 years with acute or convalescent COVID-19. Specimen: peripheral blood. The chain is encoded by TRBV11-2 joined to TRBJ1-2; the central 9 bases match TRBD1. At the DNA level, the sequence is TGTGCCAGCAGCTTAGATTTCCGGACAGGGGTGTCCTATGGCTACACCTTC. Its amino acids are CASSLDFRTGVSYGYTF.